The next 17 T cell receptor beta chains were all read from a single sample in a study of T cell responses to AZD1222 COVID-19 vaccine (dated by TCRdb to 2020 to 2022). Libraries were made using the immunoSEQ multiplex PCR assay. TCRdb provides this immuneACCESS table in a form limited to in-frame rearrangements. Some clones are lacking; in checked studies, under half of them reflect an unresolved V gene, and why the rest are absent is not known. Here the sample has more than 100,000 clones; over 75% occur a single time. Around 6% of the sample belongs to the ten largest clones. The time point label corresponds to: baseline before first vaccination. The material sequenced was peripheral blood, taken on day 0 of AZD1222 vaccination. All receptors come from an adult in good health.

This sequence joins TRBV6-2 or TRBV6-3 and TRBJ1-1; D is unresolved. This CDR3 is built from 11 residues. Deletions cut 5 bases from V and 7 bases from J, with 8 bases between. Germline V CDR1 and CDR2: MNHEY, SVGEGT. CDR3 sequence reads: CASSDGYEAFF. The CDR3 DNA sequence: TGTGCCAGCAGTGACGGCTATGAAGCTTTCTTT.

In nucleotides, the CDR3 is TGTGCCAGCAGCTTAACCCCGCGGGTGGCTGAAGCTTTCTTT. This translates into CASSLTPRVAEAFF. The chain employs TRBV7-3 and TRBJ1-1; D unresolved. V lost 0 bases to trimming and J lost 6 bases, with 11 bases between them. The CDR3 runs to 14 residues. Germline values: CDR1 SGHTA, CDR2 FQGTGA.

The V and J genes are TRBV13 and TRBJ1-6, with D possibly matching TRBD1 (5 bases). The CDR3 loop spans 15 amino acids. CDR1 is PRHDT and CDR2 is FYEKMQ in the germline V gene (reference sequence). V was trimmed by 5 bases and J by 4 bases, leaving 12 bases between them. In DNA, the CDR3 is TGTGCCAGCAGCCGACGACAGACTTATAATTCACCCCTCCACTTT. Residues: CASSRRQTYNSPLHF.

The V call is TRBV7-9, the J call TRBJ2-3; D call uncertain. The CDR3 runs 17 residues. Deletions cut 2 bases from V and 2 bases from J, with 17 bases between. CDR1 and CDR2 (germline): SEHNR, FQNEAQ (reference sequence). CDR3 sequence: CASSLTSPFGPTDTQYF. The CDR3 coding sequence is TGTGCCAGCAGCTTAACATCTCCATTCGGCCCCACAGATACGCAGTATTTT.

J is TRBJ2-2 and V is TRBV9; 8 positions match TRBD1. The CDR3 totals 16 residues. Germline V gene sequence: CDR1 SGDLS, CDR2 YYNGEE. With 4 bases clipped from V and 6 bases from J, the junction kept 11 bases outside the gene matches. The CDR3 here is CASSFTRQQGAGELFF. CDR3 nucleotide sequence: TGTGCCAGCAGCTTCACGCGTCAACAGGGGGCCGGGGAGCTGTTTTTT.

This clone was recorded once. V usage is TRBV29-1 and J usage is TRBJ2-7; D call uncertain. Deletions cut 6 bases from V and 1 base from J, with 16 bases between. Germline CDR1 and CDR2: SQVTM and ANQGSEA. This CDR3 contains 14 residues. The CDR3 nucleotides are TGCAGCGTCACGAGATCCTTCAATTCCTACGAGCAGTACTTC. Its translation is CSVTRSFNSYEQYF.

This clone was recorded once. The chain couples TRBV19 to TRBJ1-5; D perhaps matches TRBD1 (6 bases). V gave up 8 bases and J gave up 4 bases, with 18 bases separating them. Germline V gene lookup returns CDR1 LNHDA and CDR2 SQIVND (reference sequence). The CDR3 sequence is 15 residues long. CDR3 bases: TGTGCCAGTCTACGCCTTCACAGGGAGAATCAGCCCCAGCATTTT. Its translation is CASLRLHRENQPQHF.

J is TRBJ2-3 and V is TRBV29-1; 9 bases are a match to TRBD1. This CDR3 comprises 15 residues. The germline CDR1 and CDR2 sequences are SQVTM and ANQGSEA. With 7 bases clipped from V and 2 bases from J, the junction kept 10 bases outside the gene matches. CDR3 nucleotide sequence: TGCAGCGCCAGGACCGGGACAGGGACCACAGATACGCAGTATTTT. It is translated as CSARTGTGTTDTQYF.

The genes are TRBV2 and TRBJ1-1; the D is unclear. The CDR3 length is 13 residues. Deletions cut 6 bases from V and 7 bases from J, with 15 bases between. Germline lookup yields CDR1 SNHLY and CDR2 FYNNEI. CDR3 coding DNA: TGTGCCAGCAGAGGTCAGGATGGGCGTGAAGCTTTCTTT. This gives the protein CASRGQDGREAFF.

This rearrangement joins TRBV6-5 to TRBJ1-2; D gene unclear. The CDR3 length is 11 residues. Trimming cost V 10 bases and J 7 bases, with 13 bases left between them. From germline, CDR1 is MNHEY and CDR2 SVGAGI. CDR3 region: CATSSGVGYTF. The CDR3 coding sequence is TGTGCCACTTCGTCAGGAGTTGGCTACACCTTC.

V is TRBV12-5 and J is TRBJ2-3; D is possibly TRBD2 (6 bases). V lost 3 bases and J lost 2, with 12 bases in between. The CDR3 has 15 residues. Per germline, CDR1 LGHNT and CDR2 FRNRAP. CDR3: CASGFSGEHTDTQYF. The CDR3 region has the DNA TGTGCTAGTGGTTTTTCGGGGGAGCACACAGATACGCAGTATTTT.

This clone appeared once. The chain joins TRBV7-2 to TRBJ1-2; TRBD1 matches 10 bases. V shed 5 bases, J shed 4 bases, and the junction held 4 bases outside the gene matches. The length of the CDR3 is 14 residues. Germline V gene sequence: CDR1 SGHTA, CDR2 FQGNSA. The DNA of the CDR3 is TGTGCCAGCAGCCGGACAGGGGGGACCTATGGCTACACCTTC. Translating it yields CASSRTGGTYGYTF.

This chain uses TRBV2 with TRBJ1-6, with D hard to call. The CDR3 is 15 residues long. Trimming shortened V by 3 bases and J by 5 bases, and 11 bases separated the two germline ends. Germline V CDR1 and CDR2: SNHLY, FYNNEI. CDR3 sequence reads: CASSEWRSNNSPLHF. In nucleotides, the CDR3 is TGTGCCAGCAGTGAGTGGCGAAGCAATAATTCACCCCTCCACTTT.

This chain links TRBV5-1 with TRBJ2-7, with a tentative D call TRBD2 (6 bases). Trimming took 2 bases from V and 5 from J, leaving 20 bases between them. Germline CDR1 and CDR2: SGHRS and YFSETQ. There are 16 residues in the CDR3. CDR3: CASSLEARRGPNEQYF. The CDR3 DNA reads as TGCGCCAGCAGCTTAGAGGCTAGGCGGGGACCCAACGAGCAGTACTTC.

This rearrangement joins TRBV19 to TRBJ1-1; D perhaps matches TRBD1 (5 bases). CDR3 length: 12 amino acids. With 11 bases removed from V and 0 bases from J, the gap between germline ends came to 10 bases. The germline gives CDR1 LNHDA, CDR2 SQIVND (reference sequence). CDR3 residues: CAVTDMNTEAFF. CDR3 coding DNA: TGTGCCGTGACAGATATGAACACTGAAGCTTTCTTT.

This clone showed up many times. The chain links TRBV20-1 to TRBJ1-2; D is ambiguous. Per the germline V gene, CDR1 is DFQATT and CDR2 is SNEGSKA (reference sequence). Trimming took off 4 bases at V and 0 bases at J, with 3 bases between the two ends. The CDR3 extends over 11 amino acids. CDR3 coding DNA: TGCAGTGCTAAAGCTAACTATGGCTACACCTTC. It encodes CSAKANYGYTF.

The chain uses TRBV7-2 and TRBJ2-2; D ambiguous. The CDR3 has 16 residues. V lost 2 bases to trimming and J lost 7 bases, with 17 bases between them. Germline values: CDR1 SGHTA, CDR2 FQGNSA. The chain's CDR3 is CASSLIPLYSGGELFF. As DNA, the CDR3 is TGTGCCAGCAGCTTAATACCCCTTTACAGTGGCGGGGAGCTGTTTTTT.